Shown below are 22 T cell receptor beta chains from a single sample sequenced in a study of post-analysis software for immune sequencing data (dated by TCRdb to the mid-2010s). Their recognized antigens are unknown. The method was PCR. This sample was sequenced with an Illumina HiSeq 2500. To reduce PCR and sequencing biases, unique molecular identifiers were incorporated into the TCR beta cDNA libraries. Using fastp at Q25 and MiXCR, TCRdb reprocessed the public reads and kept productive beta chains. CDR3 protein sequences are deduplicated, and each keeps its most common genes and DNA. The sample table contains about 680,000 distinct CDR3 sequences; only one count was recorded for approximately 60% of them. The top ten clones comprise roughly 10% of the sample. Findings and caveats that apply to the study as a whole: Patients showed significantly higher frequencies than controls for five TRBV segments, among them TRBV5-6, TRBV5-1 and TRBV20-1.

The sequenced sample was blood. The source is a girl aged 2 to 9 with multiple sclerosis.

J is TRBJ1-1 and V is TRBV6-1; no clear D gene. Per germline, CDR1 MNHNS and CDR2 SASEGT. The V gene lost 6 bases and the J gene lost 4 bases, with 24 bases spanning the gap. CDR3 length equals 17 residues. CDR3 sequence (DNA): TGTGCCAGCAGACGCCAGGTGGGGATACGAGGGTTCACTGAAGCTTTCTTT. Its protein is CASRRQVGIRGFTEAFF.

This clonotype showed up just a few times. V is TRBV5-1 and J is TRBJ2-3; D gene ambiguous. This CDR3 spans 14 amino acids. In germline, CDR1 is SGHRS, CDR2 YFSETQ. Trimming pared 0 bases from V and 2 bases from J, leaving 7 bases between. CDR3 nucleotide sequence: TGCGCCAGCAGCTTGGGTCGCTTCACAGATACGCAGTATTTT. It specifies CASSLGRFTDTQYF.

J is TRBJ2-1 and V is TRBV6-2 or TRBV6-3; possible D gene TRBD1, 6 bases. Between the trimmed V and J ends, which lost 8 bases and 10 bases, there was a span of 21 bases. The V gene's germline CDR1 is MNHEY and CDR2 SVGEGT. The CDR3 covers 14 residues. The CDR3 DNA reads TGTGCCAGCCGTGGGACAAAGGGCGAAGGGGAGCAGTTCTTC. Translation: CASRGTKGEGEQFF.

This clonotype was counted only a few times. CDR3 nucleotide sequence: TGTGCCAGTGGGGGACAGATCTACGAGCAGTACTTC. As protein: CASGGQIYEQYF. V gene TRBV5-8 combines with J gene TRBJ2-7, with TRBD1 matching 7 bases. The CDR3 sequence is 12 residues long. Losses at the gene ends were 8 bases for V and 3 bases for J; bases not matched to a gene: 5. Germline V gives CDR1 SGHTS, CDR2 YDEGEE.

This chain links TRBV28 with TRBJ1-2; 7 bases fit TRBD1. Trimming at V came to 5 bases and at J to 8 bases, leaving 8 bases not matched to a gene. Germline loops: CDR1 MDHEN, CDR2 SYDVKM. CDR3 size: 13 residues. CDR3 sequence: CASSPTRGGGYTF. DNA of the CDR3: TGTGCCAGCAGTCCCACGAGAGGGGGCGGCTACACCTTC.

This CDR3 is CSAFQLAKSSYEQYF. In DNA, the CDR3 is TGCAGTGCCTTTCAACTAGCCAAGAGCTCCTACGAGCAGTACTTC. The chain is built from TRBV20-1 and TRBJ2-7; D might be TRBD2 (6 bases). The V end was cut by 6 bases, the J end by 0 bases, with 18 bases between. The germline V gene encodes CDR1 DFQATT and CDR2 SNEGSKA (reference sequence). The CDR3 runs to 15 residues.

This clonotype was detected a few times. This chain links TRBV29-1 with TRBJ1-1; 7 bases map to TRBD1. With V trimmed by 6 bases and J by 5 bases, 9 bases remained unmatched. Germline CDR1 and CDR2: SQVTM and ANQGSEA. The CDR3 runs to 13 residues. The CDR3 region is CSVKQGLSTEAFF. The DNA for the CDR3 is TGCAGCGTGAAACAGGGGCTCAGTACTGAAGCTTTCTTT.

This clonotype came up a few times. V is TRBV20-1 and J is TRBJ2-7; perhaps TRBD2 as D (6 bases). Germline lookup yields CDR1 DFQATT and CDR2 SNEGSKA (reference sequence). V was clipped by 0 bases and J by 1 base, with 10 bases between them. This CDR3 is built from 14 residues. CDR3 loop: CSARDSGDSYEQYF. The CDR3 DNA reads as TGCAGTGCTAGAGATTCGGGGGATTCCTACGAGCAGTACTTC.

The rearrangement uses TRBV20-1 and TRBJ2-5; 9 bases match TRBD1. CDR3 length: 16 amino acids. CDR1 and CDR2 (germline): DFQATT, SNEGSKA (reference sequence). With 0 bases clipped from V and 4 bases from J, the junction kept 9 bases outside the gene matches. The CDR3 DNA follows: TGCAGTGCTAGAGATCCCCGACAGGGGGTTGGAGAGACCCAGTACTTC. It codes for CSARDPRQGVGETQYF.

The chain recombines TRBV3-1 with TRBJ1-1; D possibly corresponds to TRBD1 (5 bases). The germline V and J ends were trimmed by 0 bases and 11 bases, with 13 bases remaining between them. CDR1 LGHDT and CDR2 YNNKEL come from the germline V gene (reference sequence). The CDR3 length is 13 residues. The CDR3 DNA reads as TGTGCCAGCAGCCAAGAAGTAGGGGCTGGGGCTTTCTTT. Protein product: CASSQEVGAGAFF. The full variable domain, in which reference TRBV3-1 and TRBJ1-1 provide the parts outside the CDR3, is DTAVSQTPKYLVTQMGNDKSIKCEQNLGHDTMYWYKQDSKKFLKIMFSYNNKELIINETVPNRFSPKSPDKAHLNLHINSLELGDSAVYFCASSQEVGAGAFFGQGTRLTVV.

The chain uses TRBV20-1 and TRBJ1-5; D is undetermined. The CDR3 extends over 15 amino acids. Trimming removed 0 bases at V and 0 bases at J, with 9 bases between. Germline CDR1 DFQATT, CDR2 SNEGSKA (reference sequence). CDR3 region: CSARDSGSSNQPQHF. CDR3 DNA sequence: TGCAGTGCTAGAGATTCCGGGTCTAGCAATCAGCCCCAGCATTTT.

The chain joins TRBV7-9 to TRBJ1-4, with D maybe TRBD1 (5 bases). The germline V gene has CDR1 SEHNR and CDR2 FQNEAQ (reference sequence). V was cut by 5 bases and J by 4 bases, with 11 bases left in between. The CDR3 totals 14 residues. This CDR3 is CASSLGTHNEKLFF. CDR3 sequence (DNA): TGTGCCAGCAGCCTAGGGACTCATAATGAAAAACTGTTTTTT.

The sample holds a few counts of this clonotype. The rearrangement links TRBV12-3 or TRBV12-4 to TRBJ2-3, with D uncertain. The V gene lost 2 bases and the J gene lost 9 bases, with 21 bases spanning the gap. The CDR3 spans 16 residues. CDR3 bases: TGTGCCAGCAGTTTATCGGGCCCGGCCCGGGTTGAGACGCAGTATTTT. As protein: CASSLSGPARVETQYF.

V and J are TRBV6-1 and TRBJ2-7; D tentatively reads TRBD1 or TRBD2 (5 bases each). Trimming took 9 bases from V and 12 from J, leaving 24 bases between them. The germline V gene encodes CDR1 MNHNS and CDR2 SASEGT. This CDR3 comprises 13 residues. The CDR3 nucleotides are TGTGCCAGATCCCGGGACCTCCGCGAGACCCGGTACTTC. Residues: CARSRDLRETRYF.

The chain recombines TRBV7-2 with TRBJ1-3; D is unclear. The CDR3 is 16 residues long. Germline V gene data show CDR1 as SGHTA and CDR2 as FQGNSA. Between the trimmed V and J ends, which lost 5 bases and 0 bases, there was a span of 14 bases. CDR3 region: CASSPLVFPSGNTIYF. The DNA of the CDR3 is TGTGCCAGCAGCCCGCTTGTATTCCCCTCTGGAAACACCATATATTTT.

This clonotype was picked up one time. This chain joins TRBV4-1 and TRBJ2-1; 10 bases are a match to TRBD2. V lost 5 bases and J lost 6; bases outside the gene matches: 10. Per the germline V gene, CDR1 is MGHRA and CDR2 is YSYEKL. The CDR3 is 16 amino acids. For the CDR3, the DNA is TGCGCCAGCAGCAATCCACTAGCGGGACGTGGCAATGAGCAGTTCTTC. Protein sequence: CASSNPLAGRGNEQFF.

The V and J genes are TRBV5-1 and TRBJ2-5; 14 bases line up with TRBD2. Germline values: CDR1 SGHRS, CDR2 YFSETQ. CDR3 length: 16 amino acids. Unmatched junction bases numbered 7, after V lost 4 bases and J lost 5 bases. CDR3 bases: TGCGCCAGCAGCCCGGGACTAGCGGGAGTCGTTGAGACCCAGTACTTC. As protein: CASSPGLAGVVETQYF.

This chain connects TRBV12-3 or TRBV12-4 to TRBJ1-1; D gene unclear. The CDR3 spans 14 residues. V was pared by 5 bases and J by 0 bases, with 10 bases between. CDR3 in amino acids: CASSQGDLNTEAFF. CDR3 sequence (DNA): TGTGCCAGCAGTCAAGGCGACCTGAACACTGAAGCTTTCTTT.

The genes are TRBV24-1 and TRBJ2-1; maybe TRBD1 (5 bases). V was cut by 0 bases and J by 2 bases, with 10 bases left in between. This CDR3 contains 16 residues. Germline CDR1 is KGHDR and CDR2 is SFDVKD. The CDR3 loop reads CATSDLTTAPYNEQFF. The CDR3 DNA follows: TGTGCCACCAGTGATTTGACGACAGCACCCTACAATGAGCAGTTCTTC.

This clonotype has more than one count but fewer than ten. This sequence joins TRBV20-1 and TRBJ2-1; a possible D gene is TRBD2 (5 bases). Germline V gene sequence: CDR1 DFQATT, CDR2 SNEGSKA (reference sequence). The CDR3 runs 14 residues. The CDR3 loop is CRTSGGFGSDEQFF. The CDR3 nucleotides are TGCAGGACCTCCGGAGGTTTCGGTTCAGATGAGCAGTTCTTC.

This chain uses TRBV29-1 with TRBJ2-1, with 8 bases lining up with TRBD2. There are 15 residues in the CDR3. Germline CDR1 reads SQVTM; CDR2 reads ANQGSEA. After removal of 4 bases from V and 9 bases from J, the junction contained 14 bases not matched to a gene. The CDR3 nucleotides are TGCAGCGTTGGCCGTACGGGGGGGCTGGCAGGTGAGCAGTTCTTC. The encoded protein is CSVGRTGGLAGEQFF.

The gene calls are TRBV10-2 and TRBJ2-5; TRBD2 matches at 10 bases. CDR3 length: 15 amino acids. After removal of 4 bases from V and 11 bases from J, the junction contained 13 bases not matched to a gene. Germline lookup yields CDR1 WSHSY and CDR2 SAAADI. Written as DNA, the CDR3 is TGCGCCAGCAGTGTGGTCGACGGACTAGCGGATGAGCAGTACTTC. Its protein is CASSVVDGLADEQYF.